In this sample, the clone carrying this TCR beta chain turned up a few times. The data belong to a study of blood T cell repertoires in COVID-19. Categorization into cohorts depended on clinical history that participants reported. Clones were sequenced by immunoSEQ multiplex PCR, and TCRdb holds only the in-frame ones, with some missing. The repertoire consists of 150,000 to 200,000 clones, with 76% occurring once and the leading ten covering about a sixth. The clonotype originates from a woman in her forties or fifties with acute COVID-19. Sequencing input: PBMCs or T cells enriched from blood (not recorded which).

CDR3 sequence (DNA): TGCGCCAGCAGGGAGGACCAAGAGACCCAGTACTTC. Translation: CASREDQETQYF. The chain has TRBV5-1 and TRBJ2-5; D may be TRBD2 (5 bases). The germline gives CDR1 SGHRS, CDR2 YFSETQ. This CDR3 is built from 12 residues. V was trimmed by 5 bases and J by 0 bases, leaving 5 bases between them.